The T cell receptor (beta chain) under discussion was sequenced for a study of blood T cell repertoires in COVID-19. At the level of the study: The samples span acute and convalescent COVID-19 from the United States, Italy and Spain. PBMCs, B-cell-depleted T cells, or T cells were the source of the cDNA or gDNA that made up the material.

Germline loops: CDR1 WSHSY, CDR2 SAAADI. V lost 0 bases, J lost 6 bases, and 9 bases lay in between. The CDR3 runs 13 residues. Original processing notes: Amplification of reference gene primers was used by the study to estimate nucleated cell counts. Sequencing used immunoSEQ multiplex PCR; TCRdb keeps in-frame clones, though not all of them. V and J calls and clone size are those listed in that table; D and trimming were worked out from the DNA. The table includes 150,000 to 200,000 clones, about 88% detected once. This clone appeared a few times. This clonotype was sampled from a man between 40 and 49 years old with acute or convalescent COVID-19. Sample: peripheral blood. The rearrangement links TRBV10-2 to TRBJ2-7, with D perhaps matching TRBD1 (6 bases). CDR3 nucleotides: TGCGCCAGCAGTGAGTCGAACAGGGCCGAGCAGTACTTC. This encodes CASSESNRAEQYF.